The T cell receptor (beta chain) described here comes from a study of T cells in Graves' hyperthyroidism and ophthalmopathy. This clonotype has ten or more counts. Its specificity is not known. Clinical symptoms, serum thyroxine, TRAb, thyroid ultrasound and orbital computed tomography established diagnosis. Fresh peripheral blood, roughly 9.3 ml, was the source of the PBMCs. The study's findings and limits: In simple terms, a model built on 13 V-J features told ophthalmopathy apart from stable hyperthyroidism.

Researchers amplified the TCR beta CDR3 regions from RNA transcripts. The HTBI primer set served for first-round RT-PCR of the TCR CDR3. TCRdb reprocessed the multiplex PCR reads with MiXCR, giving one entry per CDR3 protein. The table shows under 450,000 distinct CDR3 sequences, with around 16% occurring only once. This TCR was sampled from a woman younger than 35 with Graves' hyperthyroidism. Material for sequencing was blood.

CDR3 sequence (DNA): TGTGCCAGCAGCCGCCGAAGGCGGGAGGGCCGCAATGAGCAGTTCTTC. Its protein product is CASSRRRREGRNEQFF. This chain uses TRBV11-2 with TRBJ2-1; 9 nucleotides line up with TRBD2. CDR1 is SGHAT, CDR2 FQNNGV, per germline. The CDR3 contains 16 residues. V lost 5 bases to trimming and J lost 6 bases; unmatched junction nucleotides: 11.